The 23 T cell receptor beta chains presented below share a single source sample, sequenced in a study of spatial heterogeneity in lung cancer. The time point denotes: sample taken at primary tumor resection. Unsorted whole RNA of tumor, nontumor lung or frozen PBMC was sequenced. TCRdb reprocessed the 5' RACE reads with MiXCR, giving one entry per CDR3 protein. This sample has about 60,000 distinct CDR3 sequences, with 8% to 9% found just once. The input for sequencing was PBMCs, taken at surgery. The origin of the receptors is a female donor with early-stage non-small cell lung cancer.

This clonotype is labeled as medium-sized. The chain combines TRBV5-1 with TRBJ2-5, with D perhaps TRBD1 (6 bases). The germline V and J ends were trimmed by 4 bases and 1 base, with 8 bases remaining between them. In germline, CDR1 is SGHRS, CDR2 YFSETQ. CDR3 size: 13 residues. The CDR3 is CASSPDSQETQYF. CDR3 DNA sequence: TGCGCCAGCAGCCCGGACAGCCAAGAGACCCAGTACTTC.

In this sample, this clonotype turned up many times. This chain uses TRBV28 with TRBJ2-7, with 8 bases that match TRBD1. Germline V gives CDR1 MDHEN, CDR2 SYDVKM. V lost 10 bases to trimming and J lost 6 bases; unmatched junction nucleotides: 8. The CDR3 extends over 12 amino acids. The CDR3 nucleotides are TGTGCCATCTCGGACAGGGCAGGCGAGCAGTACTTC. Amino acids: CAISDRAGEQYF.

This clonotype was found many times. This sequence joins TRBV15 and TRBJ2-5; 12 bases agree with TRBD2. Germline V gene lookup returns CDR1 LNHNV and CDR2 YYDKDF (reference sequence). V gave up 5 bases and J gave up 5 bases; unmatched junction bases: 15. The CDR3 sequence is 18 residues long. CDR3 protein: CATSRGARGLAGGETQYF. DNA for the CDR3: TGTGCCACCAGCCGAGGGGCACGTGGGCTAGCGGGAGGGGAGACCCAGTACTTC. The variable domain in full, completed from reference TRBV15 and TRBJ2-5, reads DAMVIQNPRYQVTQFGKPVTLSCSQTLNHNVMYWYQQKSSQAPKLLFHYYDKDFNNEADTPDNFQSRRPNTSFCFLDIRSPGLGDTAMYLCATSRGARGLAGGETQYFGPGTRLLVL.

The genes are TRBV4-1 and TRBJ2-1, with D uncertain. Germline loops: CDR1 MGHRA, CDR2 YSYEKL. V lost 0 bases to trimming and J lost 3 bases, with 12 bases between them. The CDR3 is 16 residues long. The CDR3 DNA follows: TGCGCCAGCAGCCAAGATATCGCCGCCGTCTACAATGAGCAGTTCTTC. Protein sequence: CASSQDIAAVYNEQFF.

Only a few counts were recorded for this clonotype. The chain combines TRBV2 with TRBJ2-5, with 8 bases matching TRBD1. The germline gives CDR1 SNHLY, CDR2 FYNNEI. J was trimmed by 0 bases and V by 5 bases; bases with no gene match: 5. The CDR3 covers 15 residues. The DNA of the CDR3 is TGTGCCAGCAGTACGGGACAGGCCCACCAAGAGACCCAGTACTTC. It codes for CASSTGQAHQETQYF.

Many counts were recorded for this clonotype. The chain couples TRBV20-1 to TRBJ2-7; the D call may be TRBD1 or TRBD2 (6 bases each). The germline V and J ends were trimmed by 3 bases and 2 bases, with 11 bases remaining between them. CDR1 DFQATT and CDR2 SNEGSKA come from the germline V gene (reference sequence). CDR3 length: 13 amino acids. The CDR3 reads CSARGGRTYEQYV. The CDR3 bases are TGCAGTGCTAGGGGGGGCAGAACCTACGAGCAGTACGTC.

This clonotype was found a few times. V usage is TRBV4-2 and J usage is TRBJ1-1, with D possibly TRBD1 on 5 matching bases. Germline CDR1 LGHNA, CDR2 YNFKEQ. CDR3 length equals 14 residues. Trimming took 1 base from V and 4 from J, leaving 10 bases between them. This CDR3 reads CASSQGGRGTEAFF. The CDR3 DNA sequence: TGTGCCAGCAGCCAAGGGGGCAGAGGCACTGAAGCTTTCTTT.

The rearrangement joins TRBV10-2 to TRBJ1-6; possibly TRBD1 for D (5 bases). Trimming took 6 bases from V and 6 from J, leaving 18 bases between them. The CDR3 has 16 residues. Germline values: CDR1 WSHSY, CDR2 SAAADI. The CDR3: CASRDPIGTVNSPLHF. The CDR3 region has the DNA TGCGCCAGCAGGGACCCTATCGGGACGGTTAATTCACCCCTCCACTTT.

The table lists this clonotype with many counts. This sequence joins TRBV5-1 and TRBJ1-1, with D maybe TRBD1 (6 bases). The germline V gene has CDR1 SGHRS and CDR2 YFSETQ. The CDR3 sequence is 14 residues long. Between the trimmed V and J ends, which lost 0 bases and 1 base, there was a span of 7 bases. CDR3 residues: CASSLEQGNTEAFF. Written as DNA, the CDR3 is TGCGCCAGCAGCTTGGAACAGGGGAACACTGAAGCTTTCTTT.

The chain links TRBV27 to TRBJ1-1; D gene unclear. Trimming stripped 2 bases from V and 7 bases from J, with 11 bases between. Germline CDR1 and CDR2: MNHEY and SMNVEV (reference sequence). The CDR3 is 13 amino acids. The CDR3 DNA sequence: TGTGCCAGCAGTTTAGGTTTGGGAGTTGAAGCTTTCTTT. As protein: CASSLGLGVEAFF.

The rearrangement links TRBV18 to TRBJ2-2, with a weak D call TRBD1 (6 bases). The germline CDR1 and CDR2 sequences are KGHSH and LQKENI. The CDR3 is made up of 17 amino acids. The V end lost 0 bases, the J end lost 0 bases, and 11 bases lay between the germline ends. CDR3 protein: CASSPPGQGTNTGELFF. The CDR3 DNA sequence: TGTGCCAGCTCACCACCGGGGCAGGGGACGAACACCGGGGAGCTGTTTTTT.

This clonotype was found a few times. The gene calls are TRBV30 and TRBJ1-3, with D hard to call. Germline V lookup: CDR1 GTSNPN, CDR2 SVGIG (reference sequence). There are 14 residues in the CDR3. Trimming cost V 3 bases and J 4 bases, with 13 bases left between them. This CDR3 is CAWSTTPWGNTIYF. The CDR3 bases are TGTGCCTGGAGCACCACACCGTGGGGAAACACCATATATTTT. Supplemented by reference TRBV30 and TRBJ1-3, the full variable domain reads SQTIHQWPATLVQPVGSPLSLECTVEGTSNPNLYWYRQAAGRGLQLLFYSVGIGQISSEVPQNLSASRPQDRQFILSSKKLLLSDSGFYLCAWSTTPWGNTIYFGEGSWLTVV.

This clonotype appeared a few times. The V gene is TRBV7-2, the J gene TRBJ2-5; D not certain. Germline loops: CDR1 SGHTA, CDR2 FQGNSA. The CDR3 consists of 15 residues. Trimming removed 5 bases at V and 0 bases at J, with 13 bases between. In DNA form, the CDR3 reads TGTGCCAGCAGCCCCTGGGCGGCGGACCAAGAGACCCAGTACTTC. This gives the protein CASSPWAADQETQYF.

The chain recombines TRBV12-3 or TRBV12-4 with TRBJ1-1; the D gene is possibly TRBD1 (6 bases). Trimming took 8 bases from V and 0 from J, leaving 16 bases between them. The CDR3 is 15 amino acids. CDR3 sequence (DNA): TGTGCCAGCCGGACAGCAGAGCTCATGAACACTGAAGCTTTCTTT. This codes for CASRTAELMNTEAFF.

This clonotype was recorded many times. The CDR3 protein is CASTRNAVTDTQYF. CDR3 bases: TGTGCCAGTACCCGAAACGCGGTTACAGATACGCAGTATTTT. This chain joins TRBV6-5 and TRBJ2-3; D call uncertain. Germline V gives CDR1 MNHEY, CDR2 SVGAGI. The CDR3 is 14 residues long. Trimming took 9 bases from V and 3 from J, leaving 16 bases between them.

CDR3 bases: TGTGCCAGCCACCTACTGGGGAGCACAGATACGCAGTATTTT. Residues: CASHLLGSTDTQYF. The chain is built from TRBV13 and TRBJ2-3; D gene unclear. V lost 8 bases and J lost 0, with 12 bases in between. The germline V gene has CDR1 PRHDT and CDR2 FYEKMQ (reference sequence). The CDR3 contains 14 residues.

This chain joins TRBV24-1 and TRBJ2-1, with D unresolved. The CDR3 contains 16 residues. Germline V gene sequence: CDR1 KGHDR, CDR2 SFDVKD. V shed 1 base and J shed 0 bases, with 9 bases lying between them. CDR3 DNA sequence: TGTGCCACCAGTGATTTCGGAACCCGCTCCTACAATGAGCAGTTCTTC. The encoded protein is CATSDFGTRSYNEQFF.

In this sample, this clonotype turned up a few times. J is TRBJ2-2 and V is TRBV27, with D tentatively TRBD1 (7 bases). The CDR3 is made up of 17 amino acids. Trimming took off 0 bases at V and 4 bases at J, with 15 bases between the two ends. Germline lookup yields CDR1 MNHEY and CDR2 SMNVEV (reference sequence). The CDR3 sequence is CASSLSAGTATTGELFF. As DNA, the CDR3 is TGTGCCAGCAGTTTATCGGCGGGGACAGCAACCACCGGGGAGCTGTTTTTT.

The chain combines TRBV6-6 with TRBJ2-3; 9 positions match TRBD1. Germline-derived CDR1 and CDR2 are MNHNY and SVGAGI (reference sequence). Germline trimming cut 7 bases from V and 6 bases from J; bases unmatched to any gene: 14. This CDR3 is 16 amino acids long. The CDR3 protein is CASILTGGALADTQYF. The CDR3 coding sequence is TGTGCCAGCATCCTAACAGGGGGCGCGTTGGCTGATACGCAGTATTTT.

CDR3 protein: CASSSSDDGHIQYF. DNA of the CDR3: TGTGCCAGCAGTTCCTCGGACGACGGACACATTCAGTACTTC. V and J are TRBV28 and TRBJ2-4; D gene ambiguous. The CDR3 is made up of 14 amino acids. Per the germline V gene, CDR1 is MDHEN and CDR2 is SYDVKM. V lost 4 bases to trimming and J lost 8 bases, with 15 bases between them.

The V gene is TRBV6-2 or TRBV6-3, the J gene TRBJ1-6; no clear D. Trimming shortened V by 6 bases and J by 4 bases, and 16 bases separated the two germline ends. CDR3 size: 16 residues. The germline V gene has CDR1 MNHEY and CDR2 SVGEGT. CDR3 bases: TGTGCCAGCAGACCCACCTTCACGGAATATAATTCACCCCTCCACTTT. Residues: CASRPTFTEYNSPLHF.

The chain couples TRBV7-6 to TRBJ2-1; 10 nucleotides align to TRBD2. The CDR3 contains 17 residues. With 7 bases clipped from V and 0 bases from J, the junction kept 9 bases outside the gene matches. Per germline, CDR1 SGHVS and CDR2 FNYEAQ. The CDR3 region has the DNA TGTGCCAGCACCCCAGGGCCTAGCGGGGGCTCCTACAATGAGCAGTTCTTC. Residues: CASTPGPSGGSYNEQFF.

This clonotype was counted many times. This chain connects TRBV12-3 or TRBV12-4 to TRBJ1-1; D is perhaps TRBD1 (5 bases). The V and J ends lost 3 bases and 7 bases respectively, with 9 bases between them. This CDR3 spans 12 amino acids. In DNA form, the CDR3 reads TGTGCCAGCAGTTTGGGGCGGGGTGAAGCTTTCTTT. This encodes CASSLGRGEAFF.